These T cell receptor beta chains were read from a single sample in a study of control samples from healthy donors and cancer patients. Assay: immunoSEQ multiplex PCR; the TCRdb copy retains only in-frame clones and omits some. Of about 160,000 clones listed, roughly 94% were seen once; the top ten hold around 15%. Sequenced sample: PBMCs. Receptors were obtained from a man in his sixties with colorectal cancer. Each CDR3 is given with its conserved first and last residue. The D gene is left open where the match is weak. The size of a clone is reported for some rows only, either as once, few or many, or as a class for expanded clones.

j_call: TRBJ2-1
clone_size: -
d_call: TRBD1
cdr3_length: 17
v_call: TRBV29-1
cdr3_aa: CSVVPETGVLGGNEQFF
cdr3_nt: TGCAGCGTTGTTCCCGAGACAGGGGTTCTAGGTGGCAATGAGCAGTTCTTC

j_call: TRBJ1-1
clone_size: -
d_call: TRBD1
cdr3_length: 13
v_call: TRBV7-9
cdr3_aa: CASRNTGGSEAFF
cdr3_nt: TGTGCCAGCAGAAATACAGGGGGCAGTGAAGCTTTCTTT

j_call: TRBJ1-1
clone_size: once
d_call: -
cdr3_length: 15
v_call: TRBV29-1
cdr3_aa: CSVKTRVGTNTEAFF
cdr3_nt: TGCAGCGTTAAAACCAGGGTAGGGACAAACACTGAAGCTTTCTTT

j_call: TRBJ1-4
clone_size: -
d_call: -
cdr3_length: 17
v_call: TRBV7-8
cdr3_aa: CASSLERPEGSNEKLFF
cdr3_nt: TGTGCCAGCAGCTTAGAGAGGCCTGAGGGAAGTAATGAAAAACTGTTTTTT

j_call: TRBJ2-3
clone_size: -
d_call: TRBD2
cdr3_length: 16
v_call: TRBV4-1
cdr3_aa: CASSPGTSGGEDTQYF
cdr3_nt: TGCGCCAGCAGCCCCGGGACTAGCGGGGGGGAAGATACGCAGTATTTT

j_call: TRBJ2-6
clone_size: -
d_call: -
cdr3_length: 16
v_call: TRBV7-2
cdr3_aa: CASRRPGGAGANVLTF
cdr3_nt: TGTGCCAGCAGGCGCCCGGGGGGCGCTGGGGCCAACGTCCTGACTTTC

j_call: TRBJ2-2
clone_size: few
d_call: -
cdr3_length: 14
v_call: TRBV7-9
cdr3_aa: CASSPDGFTGELFF
cdr3_nt: TGTGCCAGCAGCCCGGACGGATTCACCGGGGAGCTGTTTTTT

j_call: TRBJ2-3
clone_size: -
d_call: -
cdr3_length: 12
v_call: TRBV12-3/TRBV12-4
cdr3_aa: CASSVRGDTQYF
cdr3_nt: TGTGCCAGCAGCGTGAGAGGAGATACGCAGTATTTT

j_call: TRBJ2-7
clone_size: -
d_call: TRBD2
cdr3_length: 16
v_call: TRBV9
cdr3_aa: CASSGAGTSGVSEQYF
cdr3_nt: TGTGCCAGCAGCGGTGCCGGGACTAGCGGGGTTAGCGAGCAGTACTTC

j_call: TRBJ1-5
clone_size: -
d_call: -
cdr3_length: 14
v_call: TRBV6-5
cdr3_aa: CASSLGVGNQPQHF
cdr3_nt: TGTGCCAGCAGTTTGGGCGTTGGCAATCAGCCCCAGCATTTT

j_call: TRBJ2-7
clone_size: -
d_call: -
cdr3_length: 14
v_call: TRBV4-1
cdr3_aa: CASSQDPGSYEQYF
cdr3_nt: TGCGCCAGCAGCCAAGATCCGGGTTCCTACGAGCAGTACTTC

j_call: TRBJ2-2
clone_size: -
d_call: TRBD2
cdr3_length: 15
v_call: TRBV6-6
cdr3_aa: CASSRGTRRPGELFF
cdr3_nt: TGTGCCAGCAGTCGCGGGACTAGGAGACCCGGGGAGCTGTTTTTT

j_call: TRBJ2-5
clone_size: -
d_call: -
cdr3_length: 16
v_call: TRBV5-1
cdr3_aa: CASSLGGSQGQETQYF
cdr3_nt: TGCGCCAGCAGCTTGGGAGGCTCCCAGGGGCAAGAGACCCAGTACTTC

j_call: TRBJ1-3
clone_size: -
d_call: -
cdr3_length: 17
v_call: TRBV6-1
cdr3_aa: CASSEALLSGSGNTIYF
cdr3_nt: TGTGCCAGCAGTGAAGCGCTATTGTCGGGATCCGGAAACACCATATATTTT

j_call: TRBJ2-3
clone_size: -
d_call: TRBD2
cdr3_length: 16
v_call: TRBV9
cdr3_aa: CASSVGGSGGRDTQYF
cdr3_nt: TGTGCCAGCAGCGTAGGAGGTAGCGGGGGGCGGGATACGCAGTATTTT

j_call: TRBJ2-7
clone_size: once
d_call: TRBD1
cdr3_length: 14
v_call: TRBV5-1
cdr3_aa: CASSSGTGSYEQYF
cdr3_nt: TGCGCCAGCAGCTCCGGGACAGGATCCTACGAGCAGTACTTC

j_call: TRBJ1-3
clone_size: -
d_call: -
cdr3_length: 18
v_call: TRBV4-1
cdr3_aa: CASSQEGRGAVDGNTIYF
cdr3_nt: TGCGCCAGCAGCCAAGAAGGCAGGGGTGCCGTAGATGGAAACACCATATATTTT

j_call: TRBJ1-1
clone_size: -
d_call: TRBD1
cdr3_length: 15
v_call: TRBV5-1
cdr3_aa: CASSFLGQADTEAFF
cdr3_nt: TGCGCCAGCAGCTTCTTGGGACAGGCGGACACTGAAGCTTTCTTT

j_call: TRBJ1-1
clone_size: -
d_call: TRBD1
cdr3_length: 18
v_call: TRBV28
cdr3_aa: CASSLPGTARHMNTEAFF
cdr3_nt: TGTGCCAGCAGTTTACCAGGGACAGCCCGCCACATGAACACTGAAGCTTTCTTT

j_call: TRBJ2-3
clone_size: -
d_call: -
cdr3_length: 13
v_call: TRBV7-9
cdr3_aa: CASSYTGRDTQYF
cdr3_nt: TGTGCCAGCAGCTATACAGGACGAGATACGCAGTATTTT

j_call: TRBJ1-5
clone_size: -
d_call: -
cdr3_length: 14
v_call: TRBV5-5
cdr3_aa: CASSLAGENQPQHF
cdr3_nt: TGTGCCAGCAGCTTGGCAGGGGAAAATCAGCCCCAGCATTTT

j_call: TRBJ1-1
clone_size: -
d_call: TRBD1
cdr3_length: 14
v_call: TRBV30
cdr3_aa: CAWSPGTGGTEAFF
cdr3_nt: TGTGCCTGGAGTCCCGGTACAGGGGGCACTGAAGCTTTCTTT

j_call: TRBJ1-1
clone_size: -
d_call: -
cdr3_length: 13
v_call: TRBV27
cdr3_aa: CASSLILNTEAFF
cdr3_nt: TGTGCCAGCAGTCTAATTTTGAACACTGAAGCTTTCTTT

j_call: TRBJ2-7
clone_size: -
d_call: -
cdr3_length: 14
v_call: TRBV3-1/TRBV3-2
cdr3_aa: CASSHGTSGYEQYF
cdr3_nt: TGTGCCAGCAGCCATGGGACTTCGGGGTACGAGCAGTACTTC

j_call: TRBJ1-1
clone_size: -
d_call: TRBD1
cdr3_length: 14
v_call: TRBV5-5
cdr3_aa: CASSLYGDRTEAFF
cdr3_nt: TGTGCCAGCAGCTTGTACGGGGACAGGACTGAAGCTTTCTTT

j_call: TRBJ1-4
clone_size: -
d_call: TRBD1
cdr3_length: 13
v_call: TRBV30
cdr3_aa: CACTGQGNEKLFF
cdr3_nt: TGTGCCTGTACAGGACAGGGAAATGAAAAACTGTTTTTT

j_call: TRBJ2-7
clone_size: -
d_call: TRBD1
cdr3_length: 14
v_call: TRBV29-1
cdr3_aa: CSVKTGTGSYEQYF
cdr3_nt: TGCAGCGTTAAAACCGGGACAGGCTCATACGAGCAGTACTTC

j_call: TRBJ1-2
clone_size: few
d_call: TRBD1
cdr3_length: 15
v_call: TRBV3-1/TRBV3-2
cdr3_aa: CASSQTMTGTYGYTF
cdr3_nt: TGTGCCAGCAGCCAGACCATGACAGGGACGTATGGCTACACCTTC

j_call: TRBJ1-4
clone_size: -
d_call: -
cdr3_length: 13
v_call: TRBV24-1
cdr3_aa: CATSEGTNEKLFF
cdr3_nt: TGTGCCACCAGTGAGGGCACTAATGAAAAACTGTTTTTT

j_call: TRBJ1-5
clone_size: -
d_call: -
cdr3_length: 17
v_call: TRBV6-2/TRBV6-3
cdr3_aa: CASSYIQGGVSNQPQHF
cdr3_nt: TGTGCCAGCAGTTACATCCAGGGCGGAGTGAGCAATCAGCCCCAGCATTTT

j_call: TRBJ2-1
clone_size: once
d_call: TRBD1
cdr3_length: 16
v_call: TRBV11-2
cdr3_aa: CASSLGGTGGINEQFF
cdr3_nt: TGTGCCAGCAGCTTAGGCGGGACAGGGGGCATCAATGAGCAGTTCTTC

j_call: TRBJ2-1
clone_size: -
d_call: -
cdr3_length: 15
v_call: TRBV11-2
cdr3_aa: CASSLDPLVGNEQFF
cdr3_nt: TGTGCCAGCAGCTTAGATCCACTAGTTGGCAATGAGCAGTTCTTC

j_call: TRBJ1-4
clone_size: -
d_call: TRBD1
cdr3_length: 13
v_call: TRBV5-1
cdr3_aa: CASSPGTAEKLFF
cdr3_nt: TGCGCCAGCAGTCCCGGGACAGCCGAAAAACTGTTTTTT

j_call: TRBJ1-1
clone_size: -
d_call: -
cdr3_length: 12
v_call: TRBV29-1
cdr3_aa: CSVDTGQTEAFF
cdr3_nt: TGCAGCGTTGACACGGGCCAGACTGAAGCTTTCTTT

j_call: TRBJ2-5
clone_size: once
d_call: -
cdr3_length: 14
v_call: TRBV7-6
cdr3_aa: CASSYQQGFETQYF
cdr3_nt: TGTGCCAGCAGTTACCAACAGGGATTCGAGACCCAGTACTTC

j_call: TRBJ1-4
clone_size: -
d_call: -
cdr3_length: 11
v_call: TRBV19
cdr3_aa: CASSTHEILFF
cdr3_nt: TGTGCCAGTAGTACTCACGAAATCCTGTTTTTT

j_call: TRBJ2-5
clone_size: few
d_call: TRBD1
cdr3_length: 15
v_call: TRBV24-1
cdr3_aa: CATSHLLGTGETQYF
cdr3_nt: TGTGCCACCAGTCATTTGCTTGGGACAGGGGAGACCCAGTACTTC

j_call: TRBJ2-5
clone_size: -
d_call: -
cdr3_length: 12
v_call: TRBV11-2
cdr3_aa: CASSLDLETQYF
cdr3_nt: TGTGCCAGCAGCTTAGATTTAGAGACCCAGTACTTC

j_call: TRBJ2-1
clone_size: -
d_call: -
cdr3_length: 11
v_call: TRBV10-1
cdr3_aa: CARFKKEEQFF
cdr3_nt: TGCGCTCGCTTTAAAAAGGAGGAGCAGTTCTTC

j_call: TRBJ1-2
clone_size: -
d_call: -
cdr3_length: 13
v_call: TRBV11-2
cdr3_aa: CASSPALNYGYTF
cdr3_nt: TGTGCCAGCAGCCCCGCTTTGAACTATGGCTACACCTTC

j_call: TRBJ1-4
clone_size: once
d_call: TRBD1
cdr3_length: 16
v_call: TRBV30
cdr3_aa: CAWTPGTGGGYEKLFF
cdr3_nt: TGTGCCTGGACCCCCGGAACGGGAGGGGGCTATGAAAAACTGTTTTTT

j_call: TRBJ2-5
clone_size: once
d_call: TRBD2
cdr3_length: 16
v_call: TRBV7-2
cdr3_aa: CASSPGTSGGQETQYF
cdr3_nt: TGTGCCAGCAGCCCCGGGACTAGCGGGGGGCAAGAGACCCAGTACTTC

j_call: TRBJ2-7
clone_size: -
d_call: -
cdr3_length: 12
v_call: TRBV30
cdr3_aa: CAWTDSGKEQYF
cdr3_nt: TGTGCCTGGACGGACAGCGGGAAGGAGCAGTACTTC

j_call: TRBJ1-1
clone_size: -
d_call: -
cdr3_length: 14
v_call: TRBV6-6
cdr3_aa: CASSSLGAGTEAFF
cdr3_nt: TGTGCCAGCAGTTCGCTGGGTGCAGGCACTGAAGCTTTCTTT

j_call: TRBJ1-1
clone_size: -
d_call: -
cdr3_length: 15
v_call: TRBV29-1
cdr3_aa: CSVVADSLMNTEAFF
cdr3_nt: TGCAGCGTTGTAGCGGACAGCCTCATGAACACTGAAGCTTTCTTT

j_call: TRBJ1-2
clone_size: once
d_call: -
cdr3_length: 15
v_call: TRBV11-2
cdr3_aa: CASSLDWSGRYGYTF
cdr3_nt: TGTGCCAGCAGCTTAGATTGGTCAGGGCGATATGGCTACACCTTC

j_call: TRBJ1-5
clone_size: -
d_call: -
cdr3_length: 15
v_call: TRBV7-2
cdr3_aa: CASSPAGVSNQPQHF
cdr3_nt: TGTGCCAGCAGCCCCGCGGGCGTTAGCAATCAGCCCCAGCATTTT

j_call: TRBJ2-6
clone_size: -
d_call: -
cdr3_length: 16
v_call: TRBV7-2
cdr3_aa: CASSLALNSGANVLTF
cdr3_nt: TGTGCCAGCAGCTTAGCCCTGAACTCTGGGGCCAACGTCCTGACTTTC

j_call: TRBJ2-1
clone_size: few
d_call: -
cdr3_length: 13
v_call: TRBV29-1
cdr3_aa: CSVVSKGVNEQFF
cdr3_nt: TGCAGCGTTGTGTCCAAAGGAGTCAATGAGCAGTTCTTC

j_call: TRBJ1-5
clone_size: few
d_call: -
cdr3_length: 14
v_call: TRBV4-1
cdr3_aa: CASSHPGKNQPQHF
cdr3_nt: TGCGCCAGCAGCCACCCAGGGAAGAATCAGCCCCAGCATTTT

j_call: TRBJ1-3
clone_size: -
d_call: -
cdr3_length: 13
v_call: TRBV19
cdr3_aa: CASRAASGNTIYF
cdr3_nt: TGTGCCAGTAGGGCGGCCTCTGGAAACACCATATATTTT

j_call: TRBJ2-3
clone_size: -
d_call: -
cdr3_length: 15
v_call: TRBV7-9
cdr3_aa: CASSLGQGGLDTQYF
cdr3_nt: TGTGCCAGCAGCTTAGGTCAGGGGGGTCTAGATACGCAGTATTTT

j_call: TRBJ1-2
clone_size: -
d_call: TRBD1
cdr3_length: 15
v_call: TRBV6-5
cdr3_aa: CASSSGQAANYGYTF
cdr3_nt: TGTGCCAGCAGTTCCGGACAGGCCGCGAACTATGGCTACACCTTC